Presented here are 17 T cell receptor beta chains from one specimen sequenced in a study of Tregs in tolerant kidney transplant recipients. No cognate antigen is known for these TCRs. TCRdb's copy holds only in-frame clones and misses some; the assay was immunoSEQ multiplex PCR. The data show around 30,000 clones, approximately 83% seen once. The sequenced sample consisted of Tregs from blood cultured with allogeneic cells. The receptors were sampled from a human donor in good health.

CDR3 sequence: CASSLMDRTYEQYF. In DNA form, the CDR3 reads TGTGCCAGCAGTCTAATGGACCGAACCTACGAGCAGTACTTC. The chain joins TRBV6-6 to TRBJ2-7; D unclear. V shed 5 bases and J shed 2 bases, with 13 bases lying between them. In germline, CDR1 is MNHNY, CDR2 SVGAGI (reference sequence). The CDR3 runs 14 residues.

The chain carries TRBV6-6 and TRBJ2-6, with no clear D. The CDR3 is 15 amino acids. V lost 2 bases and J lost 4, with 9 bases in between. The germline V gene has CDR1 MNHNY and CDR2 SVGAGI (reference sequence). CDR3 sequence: CASSYSVVGANVLTF. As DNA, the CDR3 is TGTGCCAGCAGTTACAGCGTAGTCGGGGCCAACGTCCTGACTTTC.

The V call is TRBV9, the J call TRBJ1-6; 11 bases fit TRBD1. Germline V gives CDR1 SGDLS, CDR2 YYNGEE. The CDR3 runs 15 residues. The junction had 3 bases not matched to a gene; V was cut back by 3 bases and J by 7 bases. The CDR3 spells CASSGGQGENSPLHF. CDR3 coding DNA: TGTGCCAGCAGCGGGGGACAGGGGGAAAATTCACCCCTCCACTTT.

The CDR3 DNA reads TGTGCCAGCAGCGTAAGGACCCGACGGCTGAACACTGAAGCTTTCTTT. This codes for CASSVRTRRLNTEAFF. The chain joins TRBV7-2 to TRBJ1-1; D remains unclear. The germline gives CDR1 SGHTA, CDR2 FQGNSA. The CDR3 sequence is 16 residues long. V dropped 5 bases and J dropped 0 bases, with 16 bases sitting between them.

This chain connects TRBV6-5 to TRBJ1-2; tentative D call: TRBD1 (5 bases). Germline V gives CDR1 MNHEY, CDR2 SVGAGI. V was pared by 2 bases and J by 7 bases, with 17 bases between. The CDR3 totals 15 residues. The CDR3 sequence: CASSYLIRGRSGYTF. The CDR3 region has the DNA TGTGCCAGCAGTTACCTTATTAGGGGAAGGTCTGGCTACACCTTC.

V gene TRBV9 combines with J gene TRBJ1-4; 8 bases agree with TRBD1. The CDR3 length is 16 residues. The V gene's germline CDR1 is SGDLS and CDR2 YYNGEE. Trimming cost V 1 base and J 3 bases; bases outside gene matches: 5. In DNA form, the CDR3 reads TGTGCCAGCAGCGTACAGGGGGCAATGGCTAATGAAAAACTGTTTTTT. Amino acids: CASSVQGAMANEKLFF.

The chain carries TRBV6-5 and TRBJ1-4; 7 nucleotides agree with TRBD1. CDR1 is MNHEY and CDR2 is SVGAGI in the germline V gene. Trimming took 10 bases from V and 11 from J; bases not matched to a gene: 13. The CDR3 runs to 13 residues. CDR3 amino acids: CAIPQGGVVKLFF. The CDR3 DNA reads TGTGCCATCCCTCAGGGGGGGGTCGTGAAACTGTTTTTT.

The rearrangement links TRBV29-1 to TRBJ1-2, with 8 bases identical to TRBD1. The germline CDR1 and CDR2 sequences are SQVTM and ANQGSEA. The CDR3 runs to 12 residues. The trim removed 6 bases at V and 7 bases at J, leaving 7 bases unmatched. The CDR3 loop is CSVGQGLSGYTF. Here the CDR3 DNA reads TGCAGCGTCGGACAGGGTTTGAGTGGCTACACCTTC.

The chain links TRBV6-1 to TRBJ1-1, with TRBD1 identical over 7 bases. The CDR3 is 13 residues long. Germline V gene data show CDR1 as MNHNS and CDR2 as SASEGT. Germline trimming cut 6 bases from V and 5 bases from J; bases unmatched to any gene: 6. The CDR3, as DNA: TGTGCCAGCAGCGCCCAGGGGGAGACTGAAGCTTTCTTT. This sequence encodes CASSAQGETEAFF.

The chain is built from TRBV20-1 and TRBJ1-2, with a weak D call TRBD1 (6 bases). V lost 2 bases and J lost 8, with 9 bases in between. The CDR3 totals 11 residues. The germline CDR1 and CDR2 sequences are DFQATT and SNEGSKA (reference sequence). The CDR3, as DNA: TGCAGTGCTAGACAGGGGTTCGGCTACACCTTC. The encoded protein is CSARQGFGYTF.

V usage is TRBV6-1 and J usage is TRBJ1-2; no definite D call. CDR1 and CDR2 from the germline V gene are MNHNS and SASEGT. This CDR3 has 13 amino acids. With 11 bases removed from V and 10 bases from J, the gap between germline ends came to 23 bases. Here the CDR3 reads CAHQLGFGGPYTF. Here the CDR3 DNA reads TGTGCCCACCAACTCGGGTTCGGAGGACCCTACACCTTC.

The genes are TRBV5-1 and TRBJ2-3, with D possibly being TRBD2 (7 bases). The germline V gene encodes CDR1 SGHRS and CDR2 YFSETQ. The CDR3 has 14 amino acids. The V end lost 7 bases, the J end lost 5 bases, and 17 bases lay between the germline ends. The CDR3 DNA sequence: TGCGCCAGCGGGTGGGGGGGCGATGAAGATACGCAGTATTTT. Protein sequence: CASGWGGDEDTQYF.

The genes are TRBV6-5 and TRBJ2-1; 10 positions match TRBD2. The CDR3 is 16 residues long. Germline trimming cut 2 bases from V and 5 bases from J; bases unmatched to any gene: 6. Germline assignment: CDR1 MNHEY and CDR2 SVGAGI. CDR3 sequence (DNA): TGTGCCAGCAGTTACACTAGCGGGAAGGTAGACAATGAGCAGTTCTTC. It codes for CASSYTSGKVDNEQFF.

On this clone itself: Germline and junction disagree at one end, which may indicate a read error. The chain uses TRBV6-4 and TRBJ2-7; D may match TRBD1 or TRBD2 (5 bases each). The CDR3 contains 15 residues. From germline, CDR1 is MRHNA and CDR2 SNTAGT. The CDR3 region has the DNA TGTGCCAGCAGTTTCCGGGACCCCGGGTCCTACGCGCAGTACTTC. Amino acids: CASSFRDPGSYAQYF.

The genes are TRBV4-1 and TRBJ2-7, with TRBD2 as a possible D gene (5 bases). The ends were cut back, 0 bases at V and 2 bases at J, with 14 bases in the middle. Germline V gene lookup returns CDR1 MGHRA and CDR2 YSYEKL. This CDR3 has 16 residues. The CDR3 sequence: CASSQEEAVGTYEQYF. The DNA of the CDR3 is TGCGCCAGCAGCCAAGAAGAGGCGGTCGGGACCTACGAGCAGTACTTC.

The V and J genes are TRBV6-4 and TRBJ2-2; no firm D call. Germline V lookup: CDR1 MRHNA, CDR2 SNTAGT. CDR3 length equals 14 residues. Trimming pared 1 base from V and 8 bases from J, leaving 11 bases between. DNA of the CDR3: TGTGCCAGCAGTGACTTCATGGGGTCTGGGGAGCTGTTTTTT. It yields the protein CASSDFMGSGELFF.

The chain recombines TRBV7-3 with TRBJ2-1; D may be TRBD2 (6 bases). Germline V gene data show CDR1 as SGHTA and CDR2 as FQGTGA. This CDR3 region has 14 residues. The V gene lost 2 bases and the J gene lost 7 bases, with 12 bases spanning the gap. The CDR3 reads CASSLGGTANEQFF. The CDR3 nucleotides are TGTGCCAGCAGCTTAGGCGGGACCGCTAATGAGCAGTTCTTC.